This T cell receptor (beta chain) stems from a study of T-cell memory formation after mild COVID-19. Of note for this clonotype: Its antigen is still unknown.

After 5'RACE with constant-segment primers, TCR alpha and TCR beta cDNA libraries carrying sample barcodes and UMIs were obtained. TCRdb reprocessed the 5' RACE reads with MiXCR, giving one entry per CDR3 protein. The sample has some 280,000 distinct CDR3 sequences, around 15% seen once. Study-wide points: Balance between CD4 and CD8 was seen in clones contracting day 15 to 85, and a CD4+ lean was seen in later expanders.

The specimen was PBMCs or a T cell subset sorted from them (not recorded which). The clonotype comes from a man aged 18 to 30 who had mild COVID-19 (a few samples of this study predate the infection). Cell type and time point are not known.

CDR3 in DNA: TGTGCCAGCAGCTTCGTGGGGGGCTCAGATACGCAGTATTTT. Translation: CASSFVGGSDTQYF. V usage is TRBV7-2 and J usage is TRBJ2-3, with D perhaps given as TRBD1 or TRBD2 (6 bases each). This CDR3 has 14 residues. Between the trimmed V and J ends, which lost 3 bases and 4 bases, there was a span of 11 bases. From germline, CDR1 is SGHTA and CDR2 FQGNSA.